The clone carrying this TCR beta chain was detected many times. As yet, its antigen is unknown. The sample belongs to a study of blood T cells in healthy people across ages. The donors, all healthy, were Caucasians living in Russia, aged about 6 to 95. Extractions gave at least 5 micrograms of total RNA per sample. PCR was performed a second time for about 6 to 12 cycles using a sample-barcoded 5' primer and a J-beta primer mix. The template-switch adaptor was a 5' adaptor with 12 random nucleotides. It tagged each cDNA molecule. TCRdb reprocessed the 5' RACE reads with MiXCR, giving one entry per CDR3 protein. The profile shows approximately 680,000 distinct CDR3 sequences, around 32% of them singletons. Study observations and caveats: Estimates drawn from one million T cells were deemed to understate diversity.

This TCR derives from an elderly woman in good health. Sequenced input: blood.

CDR3 sequence: CASSLYGSPNQPQHF. The DNA of the CDR3 is TGTGCCAGCAGTTTATACGGATCGCCGAATCAGCCCCAGCATTTT. The chain links TRBV12-3 or TRBV12-4 to TRBJ1-5; no definite D call. There are 15 residues in the CDR3. V was pared by 2 bases and J by 4 bases, with 12 bases between.